Listed below are T cell receptor beta chains from one sample, sequenced in a study of T cells in Graves' hyperthyroidism and ophthalmopathy. In TCRdb, the multiplex PCR reads were re-called with MiXCR into one record per CDR3 protein. The top ten hold 25% to 30% of the sample, which has over 350,000 distinct CDR3 sequences, over 12% seen once. The sample taken for sequencing was blood. Receptors originate from a man between 45 and 60 years old with Graves' ophthalmopathy. CDR3s include the opening cysteine and the closing phenylalanine or tryptophan. Some rows mark clone size as missing; the rest say once, few, many or name a class of expanded clone.

clone_size,v_call,j_call,cdr3_aa
many,TRBV6-1,TRBJ1-1,CASSELGGYTEAFF
many,TRBV2,TRBJ2-4,CASSERQGWNQYF
few,TRBV7-9,TRBJ2-7,CASSLTGTGSSEQYF
few,TRBV12-3/TRBV12-4,TRBJ2-1,CASSFSREQFF
few,TRBV28,TRBJ1-1,CASTQDDTEAFF
few,TRBV2,TRBJ2-5,CASSEFEETQYF
many,TRBV30,TRBJ2-1,CAWSELRGAGEQFF
many,TRBV20-1,TRBJ2-7,CSAISRVAGEQYF
many,TRBV6-1,TRBJ2-5,CASSEILGDRGHF
many,TRBV7-2,TRBJ2-1,CASTRGSGRDIYNEQFF
many,TRBV24-1,TRBJ1-2,CATSDRWRDGYTF
many,TRBV9,TRBJ2-1,CASSVSDSYNEQFF
.,TRBV3-1,TRBJ1-1,CASSPARGHTEAFF
many,TRBV5-1,TRBJ2-3,CASSLGGVATDTQYF
few,TRBV5-4,TRBJ2-3,CASSRMVGGSPDTQYF
many,TRBV12-3/TRBV12-4,TRBJ2-5,CASSRGLAGEETQYF
many,TRBV20-1,TRBJ1-1,CSARQVSGGKGTEAFF
many,TRBV7-9,TRBJ1-1,CASSLGAGEGPYTEAFF
few,TRBV27,TRBJ2-7,CASSFAHSYEQYF
few,TRBV4-2,TRBJ1-3,CASSQARGGGSGNTTYF
many,TRBV11-2,TRBJ2-2,CASSLGSGRNTGELFF
few,TRBV6-1,TRBJ2-2,CASSAGRPTGELFF
many,TRBV27,TRBJ2-1,CASTPTGTTYNEQFF
.,TRBV12-3/TRBV12-4,TRBJ2-1,CASSLLDEQFF
once,TRBV30,TRBJ2-3,CAWRRGAGAGTQYF
.,TRBV11-2,TRBJ2-5,CASSQGADWRAYQETQYF
few,TRBV19,TRBJ1-3,CASSIAGQALSGNTIYF
many,TRBV3-1,TRBJ2-7,CASTPGGTSYEQYF
.,TRBV7-6,TRBJ1-1,CAREGAQHTEAFF
.,TRBV9,TRBJ1-2,CASSKDRGGYTF
few,TRBV6-1,TRBJ2-7,CASSELGLALEQYF
many,TRBV3-1,TRBJ2-7,CASSQAGGGTSYEQYF
few,TRBV11-2,TRBJ2-1,CASSFSGTGRNEQFF
.,TRBV19,TRBJ2-3,CASATSGRTDTQYF
.,TRBV12-3/TRBV12-4,TRBJ1-2,CASDRSGTGGLRGYGYTF
many,TRBV20-1,TRBJ2-5,CSASQPKTGQETQYF
many,TRBV7-8,TRBJ2-1,CASSLVPGSRVSYNEQFF
many,TRBV11-2,TRBJ1-4,CASSPRPGTSNEKLFF
.,TRBV10-3,TRBJ2-5,CAISESGTGLIKTQYF
many,TRBV5-6,TRBJ2-1,CASSLPSLAGRYNEQFF
.,TRBV5-4,TRBJ2-7,CASSTSEGVSYEQYF
many,TRBV27,TRBJ2-1,CASAWGGHNEQFF
many,TRBV20-1,TRBJ2-1,CSALNRLAGYNEQFF
.,TRBV20-1,TRBJ2-7,CSATDRGLYEQYF
.,TRBV27,TRBJ2-4,CASSPQTAAKNIQYF
.,TRBV6-1,TRBJ1-1,CASSEAGGAEAFF
.,TRBV29-1,TRBJ1-1,CRAARGTEAFF
few,TRBV4-1,TRBJ2-7,CASSQDQAYEQYF
few,TRBV29-1,TRBJ2-7,CSVGDRSRTYEQYF